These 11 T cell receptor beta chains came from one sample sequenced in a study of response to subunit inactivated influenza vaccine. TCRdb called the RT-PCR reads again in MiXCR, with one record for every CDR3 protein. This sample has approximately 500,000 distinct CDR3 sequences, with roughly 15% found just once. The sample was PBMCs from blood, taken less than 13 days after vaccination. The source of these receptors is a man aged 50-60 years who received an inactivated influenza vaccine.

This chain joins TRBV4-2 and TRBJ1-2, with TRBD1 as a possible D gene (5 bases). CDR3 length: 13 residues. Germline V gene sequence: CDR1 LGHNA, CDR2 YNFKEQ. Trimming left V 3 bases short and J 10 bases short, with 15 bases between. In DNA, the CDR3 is TGTGCCAGCAGCCAGAGTTCGGGGCCTAACTACACCTTC. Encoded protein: CASSQSSGPNYTF.

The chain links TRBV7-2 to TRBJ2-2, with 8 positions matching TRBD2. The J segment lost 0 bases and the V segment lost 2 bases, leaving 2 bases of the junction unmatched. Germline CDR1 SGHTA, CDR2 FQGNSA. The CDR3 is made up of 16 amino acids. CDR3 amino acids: CASSLSGLANTGELFF. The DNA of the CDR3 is TGTGCCAGCAGCTTATCGGGACTAGCGAACACCGGGGAGCTGTTTTTT.

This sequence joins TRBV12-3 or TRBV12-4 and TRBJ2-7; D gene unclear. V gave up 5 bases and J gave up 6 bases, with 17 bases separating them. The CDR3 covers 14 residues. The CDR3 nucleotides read TGTGCCAGCAGTGCCATTATTACGTTGTCCGAGCAGTACTTC. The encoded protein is CASSAIITLSEQYF.

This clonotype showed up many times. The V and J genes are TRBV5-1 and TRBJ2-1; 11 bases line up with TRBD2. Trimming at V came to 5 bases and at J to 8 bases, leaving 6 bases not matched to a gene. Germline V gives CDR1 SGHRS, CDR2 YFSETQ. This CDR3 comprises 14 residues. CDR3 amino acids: CASSPTSGNHEQFF. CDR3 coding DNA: TGCGCCAGCAGTCCGACTAGCGGGAACCATGAGCAGTTCTTC.

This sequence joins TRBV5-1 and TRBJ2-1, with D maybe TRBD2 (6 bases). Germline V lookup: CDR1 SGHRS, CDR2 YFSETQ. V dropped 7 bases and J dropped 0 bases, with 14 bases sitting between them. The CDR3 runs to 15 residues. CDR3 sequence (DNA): TGCGCCAGCGGTGGGGACGGGAGCTCCTACAATGAGCAGTTCTTC. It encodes CASGGDGSSYNEQFF.

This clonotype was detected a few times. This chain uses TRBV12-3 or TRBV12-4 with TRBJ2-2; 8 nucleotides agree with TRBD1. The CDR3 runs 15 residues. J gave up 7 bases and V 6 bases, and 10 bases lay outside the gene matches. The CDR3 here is CASSLRQGTGGELFF. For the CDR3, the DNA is TGTGCCAGCAGCCTACGACAGGGGACTGGCGGGGAGCTGTTTTTT.

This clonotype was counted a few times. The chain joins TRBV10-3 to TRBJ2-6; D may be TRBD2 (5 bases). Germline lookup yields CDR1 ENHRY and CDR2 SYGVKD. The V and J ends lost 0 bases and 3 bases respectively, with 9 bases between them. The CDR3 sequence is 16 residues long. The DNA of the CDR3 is TGTGCCATCAGTGAGTCGGACTGGGGTGGGGCCAACGTCCTGACTTTC. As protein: CAISESDWGGANVLTF.

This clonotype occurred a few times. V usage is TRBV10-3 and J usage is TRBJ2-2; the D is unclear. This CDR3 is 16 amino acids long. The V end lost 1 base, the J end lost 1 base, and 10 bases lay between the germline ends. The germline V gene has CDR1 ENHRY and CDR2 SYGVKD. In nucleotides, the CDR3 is TGTGCCATCAGTGAGTTCGGCAGCCTGAACACCGGGGAGCTGTTTTTT. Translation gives CAISEFGSLNTGELFF.

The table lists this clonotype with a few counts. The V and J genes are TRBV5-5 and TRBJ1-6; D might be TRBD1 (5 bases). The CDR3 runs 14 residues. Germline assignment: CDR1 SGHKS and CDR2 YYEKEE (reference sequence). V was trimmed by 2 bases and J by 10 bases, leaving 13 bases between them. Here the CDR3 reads CASSFPGARSPLHF. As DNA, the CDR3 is TGTGCCAGCAGCTTCCCCGGGGCTCGATCACCCCTCCACTTT.

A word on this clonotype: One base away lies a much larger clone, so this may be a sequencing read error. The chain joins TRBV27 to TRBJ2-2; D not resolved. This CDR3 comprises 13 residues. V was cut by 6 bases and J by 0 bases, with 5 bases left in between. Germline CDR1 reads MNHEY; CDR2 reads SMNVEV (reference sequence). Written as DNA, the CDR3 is TGTGCCAGCAGGTCCACGAACACCGGGGAGCTGTTTTTT. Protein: CASRSTNTGELFF.

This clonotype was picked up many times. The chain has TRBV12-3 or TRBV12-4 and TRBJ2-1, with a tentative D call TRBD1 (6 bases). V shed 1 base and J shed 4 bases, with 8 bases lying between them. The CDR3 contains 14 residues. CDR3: CASSLGTVYNEQFF. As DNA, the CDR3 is TGTGCCAGCAGTTTAGGGACAGTTTACAATGAGCAGTTCTTC.